The rows below give T cell receptor beta chains drawn from one sample of a study of lymphopenia after photon versus proton radiotherapy. The protocol was immunoSEQ multiplex PCR, while the TCRdb copy is restricted to in-frame clones and leaves out a portion. Counted here are approximately 170,000 clones, approximately 90% occurring once; the ten biggest clones make up approximately 4.7%. Sequenced material: peripheral blood, taken from a patient treated with photon-based radiotherapy. These receptors were collected from a man aged 45-60 years with gastric cancer. The CDR3 runs from the conserved cysteine through the conserved F or W. Fields, in order: D gene, clone size, V gene, J gene, CDR3 DNA, CDR3 protein. D genes are given only for firm matches. Size values are once, few and many counts, or a class for expanded clones, and some rows have none.

D: .; size: once; V: TRBV6-5; J: TRBJ1-3; DNA: TGTGCCAGCAGTCTAGACCGCTACTCTGGAAACACCATATATTTT; CDR3: CASSLDRYSGNTIYF
D: TRBD1; size: .; V: TRBV2; J: TRBJ1-5; DNA: TGTGCCAGCAGTGGGTGGACAGGGCACCAGCCCCAGCATTTT; CDR3: CASSGWTGHQPQHF
D: .; size: .; V: TRBV30; J: TRBJ1-1; DNA: TGTGCCTGGAGTCGGACAGAGAACACTGAAGCTTTCTTT; CDR3: CAWSRTENTEAFF
D: .; size: .; V: TRBV25-1; J: TRBJ1-4; DNA: TGTGCCAGCAGTGAAGGCAGGTCCTATGAAAAACTGTTTTTT; CDR3: CASSEGRSYEKLFF
D: .; size: .; V: TRBV27; J: TRBJ1-1; DNA: TGTGCCAGCAGTTTATCACACAGGAACACTGAAGCTTTCTTT; CDR3: CASSLSHRNTEAFF
D: TRBD2; size: .; V: TRBV30; J: TRBJ2-4; DNA: TGTGCCTGGAGACAGCGGGGGGCGGTAGACATTCAGTACTTC; CDR3: CAWRQRGAVDIQYF
D: TRBD1; size: .; V: TRBV5-1; J: TRBJ1-4; DNA: TGCGCCAGCAGCTCGAGGACAGGAGGATTAAAAGAAAAACTGTTTTTT; CDR3: CASSSRTGGLKEKLFF
D: .; size: .; V: TRBV19; J: TRBJ2-1; DNA: TGTGCCAGTAGTATAGACCGGCCCCTAGACCACAATGAGCAGTTCTTC; CDR3: CASSIDRPLDHNEQFF
D: .; size: .; V: TRBV7-6; J: TRBJ1-1; DNA: TGTGCCAGCAGCCGGACTCGGACAGAGACTGGAGCTTTCTTT; CDR3: CASSRTRTETGAFF
D: TRBD1; size: .; V: TRBV29-1; J: TRBJ1-1; DNA: TGCAGCGTTGCCGGCGGGACAGGGGGGATGAACACTGAAGCTTTCTTT; CDR3: CSVAGGTGGMNTEAFF
D: TRBD2; size: .; V: TRBV9; J: TRBJ2-1; DNA: TGTGCCAGCAGCCAACTAGCGGGAGGCTACAATGAGCAGTTCTTC; CDR3: CASSQLAGGYNEQFF
D: TRBD2; size: .; V: TRBV7-9; J: TRBJ2-3; DNA: TGTGCCAGCAGCTTAGAGCGGGGGAGCACAGATACGCAGTATTTT; CDR3: CASSLERGSTDTQYF
D: .; size: once; V: TRBV6-6; J: TRBJ1-5; DNA: TGTGCCAGCAGTTCCACGGGACACCTTAGCAATCAGCCCCAGCATTTT; CDR3: CASSSTGHLSNQPQHF
D: .; size: once; V: TRBV5-5; J: TRBJ1-1; DNA: TGTGCCAGCAGCCATCGGACAGTAAACACTGAAGCTTTCTTT; CDR3: CASSHRTVNTEAFF
D: .; size: .; V: TRBV29-1; J: TRBJ2-4; DNA: TGCAGCGTTGAACGGGTCGACAGGCGAAACATTCAGTACTTC; CDR3: CSVERVDRRNIQYF
D: .; size: .; V: TRBV10-3; J: TRBJ1-4; DNA: TGTGCCATCAGATCAAGTGCAACTAATGAAAAACTGTTTTTT; CDR3: CAIRSSATNEKLFF
D: TRBD1; size: .; V: TRBV9; J: TRBJ2-1; DNA: TGTGCCAGCAGCGAGGGGGCGTACAATGAGCAGTTCTTC; CDR3: CASSEGAYNEQFF
D: .; size: .; V: TRBV5-1; J: TRBJ2-2; DNA: TGCGCCAGTTCCTCAGGTATTTCGGACACCGGGGAGCTGTTTTTT; CDR3: CASSSGISDTGELFF
D: .; size: .; V: TRBV5-1; J: TRBJ2-2; DNA: TGCGCCAGCAGCTACGGGACTGGCTACACCGGGGAGCTGTTTTTT; CDR3: CASSYGTGYTGELFF
D: .; size: once; V: TRBV18; J: TRBJ2-6; DNA: TGTGCCAGCTCACCACCCTCTGGGGCCAACGTCCTGACTTTC; CDR3: CASSPPSGANVLTF
D: .; size: .; V: TRBV15; J: TRBJ1-5; DNA: TGTGCCACCAGCAGAGGGACCGGATACAATCAGCCCCAGCATTTT; CDR3: CATSRGTGYNQPQHF
D: .; size: few; V: TRBV11-2; J: TRBJ1-4; DNA: TGTGCCAGCAGCTTAGATGGTGGGAGGGCTGAGGAAAAACTGTTTTTT; CDR3: CASSLDGGRAEEKLFF
D: TRBD1; size: .; V: TRBV29-1; J: TRBJ2-7; DNA: TGCAGCGTTGTAGGACAGGGGGTGTACGAGCAGTACTTC; CDR3: CSVVGQGVYEQYF
D: .; size: .; V: TRBV29-1; J: TRBJ2-3; DNA: TGCAGCGTTGAGTCCTACGGCACAGATACGCAGTATTTT; CDR3: CSVESYGTDTQYF
D: .; size: .; V: TRBV7-2; J: TRBJ2-5; DNA: TGTGCCAGCAGCACGGATTTAGCGGAAGAGACCCAGTACTTC; CDR3: CASSTDLAEETQYF
D: .; size: .; V: TRBV28; J: TRBJ1-1; DNA: TGTGCCAGCAGTTTTAAGTTGGGGCTGGTTGCTTTCTTT; CDR3: CASSFKLGLVAFF
D: .; size: .; V: TRBV6-1; J: TRBJ2-7; DNA: TGTGCCAGCAGTCAGCCGGTGGCCTACGAGCAGTACTTC; CDR3: CASSQPVAYEQYF
D: TRBD1; size: .; V: TRBV7-2; J: TRBJ2-3; DNA: TGTGCCAGCAGCTCCGGACAGGGGCCAGATACGCAGTATTTT; CDR3: CASSSGQGPDTQYF
D: TRBD1; size: .; V: TRBV7-2; J: TRBJ2-7; DNA: TGTGCCAGCAGCTTAGATACAGGGGGGATATACGAGCAGTACTTC; CDR3: CASSLDTGGIYEQYF
D: TRBD1; size: .; V: TRBV5-1; J: TRBJ1-5; DNA: TGCGCCAGCAGCGTAGGGACAGGGGTTCAGCCCCAGCATTTT; CDR3: CASSVGTGVQPQHF
D: TRBD1; size: .; V: TRBV4-1; J: TRBJ2-3; DNA: TGCGCCAGCAGCGCCGGACAGGGGACGGGTAAAGATACGCAGTATTTT; CDR3: CASSAGQGTGKDTQYF
D: TRBD1; size: .; V: TRBV18; J: TRBJ2-7; DNA: TGTGCCAGCTCACCGGGACAGGGGACCTACGAGCAGTACTTC; CDR3: CASSPGQGTYEQYF
D: TRBD1; size: .; V: TRBV18; J: TRBJ2-7; DNA: TGTGCCAGCTCACTTTTCGACAGGGCGCACGAGCAGTACTTC; CDR3: CASSLFDRAHEQYF
D: TRBD1; size: .; V: TRBV25-1; J: TRBJ2-7; DNA: TGTGCCAGCAGTGACCCGGACAGGGCGGTCTACGAGCAGTACTTC; CDR3: CASSDPDRAVYEQYF
D: TRBD2; size: .; V: TRBV4-1; J: TRBJ2-7; DNA: TGCGCCAGCAGCCCAACGGAAACCGGGAGCGGGAGATACGAGCAGTACTTC; CDR3: CASSPTETGSGRYEQYF